Below, 25 T cell receptor beta chains from the same sample are listed, as sequenced in a study of cytomegalovirus exposure and HLA in healthy donors. Researchers ran the PCR with 60 Vbeta and 13 Jbeta primers. TCRdb's copy holds only in-frame clones and misses some; the assay was immunoSEQ multiplex PCR. The table lists fewer than 250,000 clones, 80% to 90% of them singletons. Sequencing was performed on PBMCs. The source of these receptors is a man younger than 40 in good health and CMV-seronegative.

The count of this clone is one. The chain uses TRBV19 and TRBJ1-2; perhaps TRBD1 as D (5 bases). CDR1 LNHDA and CDR2 SQIVND come from the germline V gene (reference sequence). The CDR3 extends over 13 amino acids. Trimming took 3 bases from V and 3 from J, leaving 8 bases between them. This CDR3 reads CASSIDSYYGYTF. The CDR3, as DNA: TGTGCCAGTAGTATTGACAGCTACTATGGCTACACCTTC.

The J gene is TRBJ2-2, the V gene TRBV6-1, with TRBD1 as a possible D gene (6 bases). The CDR3 covers 15 residues. The germline gives CDR1 MNHNS, CDR2 SASEGT. The germline V and J ends were trimmed by 3 bases and 2 bases, with 10 bases remaining between them. CDR3 protein: CASSDTGPNTGELFF. CDR3 coding DNA: TGTGCCAGCAGTGATACAGGGCCTAACACCGGGGAGCTGTTTTTT.

This clone was seen once. CDR3 DNA sequence: TGCGCCAGCAGCCAAGAAGCCGGCAGGGGGGATGAAAAACTGTTTTTT. This codes for CASSQEAGRGDEKLFF. This chain joins TRBV4-1 and TRBJ1-4, with 7 bases identical to TRBD1. The junction had 7 bases not matched to a gene; V was cut back by 0 bases and J by 6 bases. CDR1 is MGHRA, CDR2 YSYEKL, per germline. The CDR3 is made up of 16 amino acids.

CDR3 region: CASSETGGLNTGELFF. Here the CDR3 DNA reads TGTGCCAGCTCGGAAACAGGGGGCCTAAACACCGGGGAGCTGTTTTTT. The V and J genes are TRBV18 and TRBJ2-2; 9 bases map to TRBD1. V lost 6 bases to trimming and J lost 2 bases; unmatched junction nucleotides: 7. This CDR3 spans 16 amino acids. CDR1 and CDR2 from the germline V gene are KGHSH and LQKENI.

The rearrangement joins TRBV6-1 to TRBJ1-4; D not certain. The CDR3 is made up of 11 amino acids. V was pared by 5 bases and J by 5 bases, with 3 bases between. Germline lookup yields CDR1 MNHNS and CDR2 SASEGT. The CDR3 DNA is TGTGCCAGCAGTCTGAATGAAAAACTGTTTTTT. Translating it yields CASSLNEKLFF.

J is TRBJ1-2 and V is TRBV6-5; D is possibly TRBD1 (5 bases). From germline, CDR1 is MNHEY and CDR2 SVGAGI. V dropped 6 bases and J dropped 5 bases, with 10 bases sitting between them. CDR3 length: 12 residues. CDR3 in amino acids: CASSSDRYGYTF. In DNA form, the CDR3 reads TGTGCCAGCAGCTCCGACAGATATGGCTACACCTTC.

The J gene is TRBJ2-7, the V gene TRBV4-3; the D gene is possibly TRBD1 (5 bases). Trimming took off 2 bases at V and 6 bases at J, with 11 bases between the two ends. The CDR3 extends over 13 amino acids. Per germline, CDR1 LGHNA and CDR2 YSLEER. The CDR3 sequence: CASSQRQGREQYF. The CDR3 nucleotides read TGCGCCAGCAGCCAAAGGCAGGGTCGCGAGCAGTACTTC.

The gene calls are TRBV4-1 and TRBJ1-2, with D tentatively TRBD1 (6 bases). The CDR3 contains 19 residues. The ends were cut back, 5 bases at V and 1 base at J, with 26 bases in the middle. The germline V gene encodes CDR1 MGHRA and CDR2 YSYEKL. CDR3 bases: TGCGCCAGCAGCGCAAAAAGCCGAGGGGGTAACAACGGTAACTATGGCTACACCTTC. Translating gives CASSAKSRGGNNGNYGYTF.

The CDR3 sequence: CASSLVRGEGTDTQYF. Written as DNA, the CDR3 is TGTGCCAGCAGCTTAGTGCGGGGGGAAGGCACAGATACGCAGTATTTT. The V gene is TRBV7-8, the J gene TRBJ2-3; 8 nucleotides line up with TRBD2. CDR1 and CDR2 (germline): SGHVS, FQNEAQ. This CDR3 has 16 amino acids. V was clipped by 1 base and J by 1 base; unmatched bases: 4.

The chain has TRBV5-6 and TRBJ2-5, with 10 bases identical to TRBD2. V trimming: 2 bases; J trimming: 1 base; junction bases outside the gene matches: 8. Germline CDR1 SGHDT, CDR2 YYEEEE. The CDR3 length is 17 residues. The CDR3 region has the DNA TGTGCCAGCAGCTTAAACCCTAGCGGGGGAGGCCAAGAGACCCAGTACTTC. Protein sequence: CASSLNPSGGGQETQYF. The full variable domain, rest sourced from reference TRBV5-6 and TRBJ2-5, is DAGVTQSPTHLIKTRGQQVTLRCSPKSGHDTVSWYQQALGQGPQFIFQYYEEEERQRGNFPDRFSGHQFPNYSSELNVNALLLGDSALYLCASSLNPSGGGQETQYFGPGTRLLVL.

The rearrangement links TRBV6-5 to TRBJ1-1, with D possibly matching TRBD1 (6 bases). This CDR3 is 13 amino acids long. The V end was cut by 6 bases, the J end by 8 bases, with 16 bases between. The germline gives CDR1 MNHEY, CDR2 SVGAGI. CDR3 in amino acids: CASSIPGTSEAFF. CDR3 nucleotides: TGTGCCAGCAGCATTCCAGGGACATCCGAAGCTTTCTTT.

The gene calls are TRBV6-4 and TRBJ2-1; D is possibly TRBD2 (5 bases). The CDR3 is made up of 15 amino acids. Looked up from germline, CDR1 is MRHNA and CDR2 is SNTAGT. V lost 0 bases to trimming and J lost 7 bases, with 13 bases between them. The CDR3 DNA sequence: TGTGCCAGCAGTGACTCGATTAGTAGAGGGAATGAGCAGTTCTTC. Its protein is CASSDSISRGNEQFF.

CDR3 coding DNA: TGTGCCAGCAGCATCGGGAGGGATGAGCAGTTCTTC. It encodes CASSIGRDEQFF. This chain connects TRBV5-4 to TRBJ2-1, with 8 bases aligning to TRBD2. Looked up from germline, CDR1 is SGHNT and CDR2 is YYREEE (reference sequence). This CDR3 spans 12 amino acids. J lost 8 bases, V lost 4 bases, and 2 bases had no gene match.

The chain links TRBV7-8 to TRBJ2-3; no firm D call. CDR3 length: 14 amino acids. Trimming took 1 base from V and 4 from J, leaving 9 bases between them. CDR1 is SGHVS and CDR2 is FQNEAQ in the germline V gene. The CDR3 here is CASSLGSLADTQYF. For the CDR3, the DNA is TGTGCCAGCAGCTTAGGGAGTCTCGCAGATACGCAGTATTTT.

V usage is TRBV4-1 and J usage is TRBJ1-2; the D is unclear. This CDR3 is built from 15 residues. The V gene's germline CDR1 is MGHRA and CDR2 YSYEKL. Trimming left V 0 bases short and J 5 bases short, with 13 bases between. The chain's CDR3 is CASSQDALLPYGYTF. The CDR3 DNA reads as TGCGCCAGCAGCCAAGACGCACTACTGCCTTATGGCTACACCTTC.

This clone has more than one count but fewer than ten. This rearrangement joins TRBV19 to TRBJ2-1, with D hard to call. The CDR3 length is 16 residues. Looked up from germline, CDR1 is LNHDA and CDR2 is SQIVND (reference sequence). V was clipped by 5 bases and J by 0 bases, with 14 bases between them. The CDR3 reads CASSSSPLGSYNEQFF. CDR3 DNA sequence: TGTGCCAGTAGTTCGAGCCCGCTAGGCTCCTACAATGAGCAGTTCTTC.

Only a few counts were recorded for this clone. The V call is TRBV6-1, the J call TRBJ1-5; D gene unclear. V lost 5 bases and J lost 0, with 8 bases in between. CDR1 is MNHNS, CDR2 SASEGT, per germline. The CDR3 sequence is 14 residues long. The CDR3 loop is CASSSQYSNQPQHF. DNA for the CDR3: TGTGCCAGCAGTTCACAGTATAGCAATCAGCCCCAGCATTTT.

The genes are TRBV10-2 and TRBJ2-6, with D perhaps TRBD2 (6 bases). Germline assignment: CDR1 WSHSY and CDR2 SAAADI. V lost 8 bases and J lost 2, with 28 bases in between. This CDR3 has 20 amino acids. The CDR3 spells CASGKGGAGTPGPGANVLTF. The DNA for the CDR3 is TGCGCCAGCGGTAAAGGAGGGGCCGGCACCCCGGGTCCTGGGGCCAACGTCCTGACTTTC.

This chain connects TRBV28 to TRBJ1-1; D is undetermined. The germline CDR1 and CDR2 sequences are MDHEN and SYDVKM. The CDR3 contains 12 residues. V was shortened by 9 bases and J by 2 bases, with 10 bases between the two germline ends. For the CDR3, the DNA is TGTGCCAGTAATACAGCAAACACTGAAGCTTTCTTT. Translating it yields CASNTANTEAFF.

The chain joins TRBV6-1 to TRBJ2-5; D remains unclear. From germline, CDR1 is MNHNS and CDR2 SASEGT. V shed 3 bases and J shed 2 bases, with 13 bases lying between them. The CDR3 consists of 15 residues. As DNA, the CDR3 is TGTGCCAGCAGTGAGTCCTTGCGGATTCAAGAGACCCAGTACTTC. Translated: CASSESLRIQETQYF.

CDR3 DNA: TGCGCCAGCAGCCAGACAGGGGGAGACGGCTACACCTTC. Encoded protein: CASSQTGGDGYTF. V is TRBV4-1 and J is TRBJ1-2, with 9 bases aligning to TRBD1. Trimming took 3 bases from V and 8 from J; bases not matched to a gene: 4. CDR1 MGHRA and CDR2 YSYEKL come from the germline V gene. CDR3 length: 13 residues.

This chain joins TRBV5-1 and TRBJ2-5, with TRBD2 as a possible D gene (5 bases). The CDR3 length is 15 residues. The V gene's germline CDR1 is SGHRS and CDR2 YFSETQ. Between the trimmed V and J ends, which lost 4 bases and 9 bases, there was a span of 22 bases. CDR3 DNA: TGCGCCAGCAGCCCCGTTGTGGGAACAAAGGAGGCCCAGTACTTC. Protein: CASSPVVGTKEAQYF.

This clone was seen only a few times. This sequence joins TRBV5-6 and TRBJ1-2; D is possibly TRBD1 (6 bases). Trimming cost V 1 base and J 0 bases, with 16 bases left between them. Per germline, CDR1 SGHDT and CDR2 YYEEEE. This CDR3 region has 17 residues. The CDR3 here is CASSLNLGGVSNYGYTF. The CDR3 bases are TGTGCCAGCAGCTTGAATTTAGGGGGTGTATCTAACTATGGCTACACCTTC.

The chain has TRBV19 and TRBJ2-1; 7 bases fit TRBD2. The CDR3 runs to 14 residues. The germline V gene encodes CDR1 LNHDA and CDR2 SQIVND (reference sequence). The junction had 8 bases not matched to a gene; V was cut back by 8 bases and J by 4 bases. In DNA, the CDR3 is TGTGCCAGTCGAGAGAGCGGGAATTACAATGAGCAGTTCTTC. It encodes CASRESGNYNEQFF.

This clone has a single count. This CDR3 is CASSSRRQSGANVLTF. CDR3 DNA sequence: TGTGCCAGCAGCTCGAGGCGGCAATCTGGGGCCAACGTCCTGACTTTC. The chain combines TRBV5-4 with TRBJ2-6; D is unresolved. The CDR3 covers 16 residues. Looked up from germline, CDR1 is SGHNT and CDR2 is YYREEE (reference sequence). Deletions cut 3 bases from V and 1 base from J, with 11 bases between.